This T cell receptor beta chain was identified in a study of OX40 agonist ivuxolimab in advanced cancers. Turning to the study itself: Ivuxolimab, an antibody acting as an agonist of OX40 (CD134), was used to treat patients. Study conclusions and caveats: At 0.1 to 3.0 mg/kg, clonal expansion of CD4+ and CD8+ blood T cells had occurred by week 6.

Sequenced by immunoSEQ multiplex PCR; TCRdb stores in-frame clones only, minus some. The table shows more than 50,000 clones, with around 84% occurring only once. Sampling of blood occurred at baseline, cycle 4 day 1, and cycle 7 day 1. In the case of this clone: The antigen is unknown.

The input for sequencing was CD4+ or CD8+ T cells sorted from blood, taken in a trial of the OX40 agonist ivuxolimab. This TCR came from an adult with an advanced solid tumor such as melanoma, head and neck, liver or kidney cancer.

The CDR3 loop reads CASSLVAGRGDYEQYF. In nucleotides, the CDR3 is TGTGCCAGCAGCTTAGTGGCAGGCAGAGGGGACTACGAGCAGTACTTC. The chain has TRBV7-9 and TRBJ2-7; D may match TRBD1 or TRBD2 (5 bases each). The V gene's germline CDR1 is SEHNR and CDR2 FQNEAQ (reference sequence). The CDR3 runs 16 residues. Trimming shortened V by 1 base and J by 3 bases, and 16 bases separated the two germline ends. Complete variable domain (other parts from reference TRBV7-9 and TRBJ2-7): DTGVSQNPRHKITKRGQNVTFRCDPISEHNRLYWYRQTLGQGPEFLTYFQNEAQLEKSRLLSDRFSAERPKGSFSTLEIQRTEQGDSAMYLCASSLVAGRGDYEQYFGPGTRLTVT.